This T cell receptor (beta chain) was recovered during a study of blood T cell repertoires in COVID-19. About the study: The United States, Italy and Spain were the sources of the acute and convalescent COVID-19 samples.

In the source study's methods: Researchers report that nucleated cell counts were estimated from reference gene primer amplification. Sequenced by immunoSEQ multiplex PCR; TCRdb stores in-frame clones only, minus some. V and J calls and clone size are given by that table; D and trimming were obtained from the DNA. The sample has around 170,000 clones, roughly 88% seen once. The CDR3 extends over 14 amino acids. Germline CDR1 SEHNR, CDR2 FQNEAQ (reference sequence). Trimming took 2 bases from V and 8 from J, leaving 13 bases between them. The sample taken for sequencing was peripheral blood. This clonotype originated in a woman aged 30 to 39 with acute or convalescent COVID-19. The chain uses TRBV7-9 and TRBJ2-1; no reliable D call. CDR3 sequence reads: CASSLLVGDDEQFF. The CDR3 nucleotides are TGTGCCAGCAGCTTACTAGTTGGCGACGATGAGCAGTTCTTC.